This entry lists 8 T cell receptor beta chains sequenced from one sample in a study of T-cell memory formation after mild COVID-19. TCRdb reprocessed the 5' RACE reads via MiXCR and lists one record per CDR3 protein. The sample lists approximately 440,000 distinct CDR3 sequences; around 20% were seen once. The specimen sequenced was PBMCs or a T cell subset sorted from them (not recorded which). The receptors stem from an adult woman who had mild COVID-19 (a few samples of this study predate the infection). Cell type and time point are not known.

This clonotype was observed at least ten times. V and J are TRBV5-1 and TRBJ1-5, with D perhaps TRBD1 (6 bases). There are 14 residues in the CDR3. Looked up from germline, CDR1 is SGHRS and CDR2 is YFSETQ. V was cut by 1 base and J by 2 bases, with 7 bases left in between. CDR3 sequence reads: CASSLSGGNQPQHF. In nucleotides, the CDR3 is TGCGCCAGCAGCTTGTCAGGGGGCAATCAGCCCCAGCATTTT.

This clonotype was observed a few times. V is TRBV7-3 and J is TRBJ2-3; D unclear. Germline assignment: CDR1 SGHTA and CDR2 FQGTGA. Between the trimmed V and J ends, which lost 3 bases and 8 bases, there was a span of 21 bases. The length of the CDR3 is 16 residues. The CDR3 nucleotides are TGTGCCAGCAGCTTGTCTGGCGGCTACAATCCGGGTACGCAGTATTTT. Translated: CASSLSGGYNPGTQYF.

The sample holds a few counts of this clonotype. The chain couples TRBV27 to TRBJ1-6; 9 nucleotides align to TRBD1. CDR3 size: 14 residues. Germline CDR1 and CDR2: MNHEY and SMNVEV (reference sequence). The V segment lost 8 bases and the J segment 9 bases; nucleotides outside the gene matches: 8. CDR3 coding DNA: TGTGCCAGCGGCTTACAGGGGGCAGGTTCACCCCTCCACTTT. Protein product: CASGLQGAGSPLHF.

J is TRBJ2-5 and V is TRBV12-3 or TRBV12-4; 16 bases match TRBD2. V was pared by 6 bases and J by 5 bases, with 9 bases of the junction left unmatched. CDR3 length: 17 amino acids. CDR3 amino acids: CASSTGTSGRAYETQYF. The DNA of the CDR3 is TGTGCCAGCAGCACCGGGACTAGCGGGAGGGCGTATGAGACCCAGTACTTC.

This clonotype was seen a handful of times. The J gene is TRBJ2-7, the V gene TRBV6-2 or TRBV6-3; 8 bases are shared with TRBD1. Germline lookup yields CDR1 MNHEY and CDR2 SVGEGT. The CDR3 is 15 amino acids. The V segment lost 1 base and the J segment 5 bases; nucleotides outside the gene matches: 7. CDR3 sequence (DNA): TGTGCCAGCAGTTACTGGGCAGGGGGCAGCGACGAGCAGTACTTC. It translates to CASSYWAGGSDEQYF.

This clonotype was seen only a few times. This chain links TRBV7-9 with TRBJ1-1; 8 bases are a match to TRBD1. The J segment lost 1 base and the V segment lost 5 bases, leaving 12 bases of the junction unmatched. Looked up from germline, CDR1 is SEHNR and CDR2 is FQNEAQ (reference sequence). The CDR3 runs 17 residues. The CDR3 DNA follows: TGTGCCAGCAGCGGAACCGGACAGGGCAAATCGAACACTGAAGCTTTCTTT. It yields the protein CASSGTGQGKSNTEAFF.

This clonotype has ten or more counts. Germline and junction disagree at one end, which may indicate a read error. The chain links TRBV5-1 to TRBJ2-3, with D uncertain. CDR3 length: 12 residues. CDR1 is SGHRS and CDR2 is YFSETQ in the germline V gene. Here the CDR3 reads CASSLYTDTQYF. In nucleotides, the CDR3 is TGTGCCAGCAGCTTATACACAGATACGCAGTATTTT.

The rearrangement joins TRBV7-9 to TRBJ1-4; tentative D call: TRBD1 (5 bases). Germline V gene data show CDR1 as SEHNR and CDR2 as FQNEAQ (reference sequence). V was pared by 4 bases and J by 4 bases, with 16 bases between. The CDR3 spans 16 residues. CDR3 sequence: CASSWAPGPVNEKLFF. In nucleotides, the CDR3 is TGTGCCAGCAGCTGGGCGCCGGGGCCTGTTAATGAAAAACTGTTTTTT.